The clone carrying this T cell receptor beta chain came up once. The target antigen is unknown. CDR1 and CDR2 (germline): MNHNY, SVGAGI (reference sequence). The length of the CDR3 is 14 residues. This entry belongs to a study of blood T cells in healthy people across ages. Notes on the study in general: There were more naive CD4+ cells and higher diversity in long-lived donors than in aged donors. PBMCs that were unsorted prevented a conclusive naive versus antigen-experienced comparison.

A second PCR of roughly 7 to 11 cycles used a sample-barcoded 5' primer and a J-beta primer mix. TCRdb processed the 5' RACE reads anew with MiXCR; each CDR3 protein has one entry. Among approximately 800,000 distinct CDR3 sequences listed, 60% to 80% were seen once. The sample consisted of blood. This TCR derives from a man under 40 in good health. The chain links TRBV6-6 to TRBJ2-4; the D is unclear. The DNA end is a closer match to TRBJ2-7, so the J assignment may be wrong. The CDR3 protein is CASSDNDGAYEQYF. Here the CDR3 DNA reads TGTGCCAGCAGTGACAACGACGGAGCCTACGAGCAGTACTTC.